What follows is one TCR beta chain and its context. The repertoire was sequenced with immunoSEQ multiplex PCR; TCRdb's copy has only in-frame clones and lacks some. The table records about 6,000 clones, just under 85% of them present only once. This sample was included in a study of hypomethylating agent response in myelodysplastic syndrome. The CDR3 has 13 residues. Deletions cut 6 bases from V and 2 bases from J, with 11 bases between. Per the germline V gene, CDR1 is SGHRS and CDR2 is YFSETQ. This sequence was found in a human donor with myelodysplastic syndrome. The sequencing used bone marrow, collected before or after starting hypomethylating agent treatment for myelodysplastic syndrome (not recorded which). V usage is TRBV5-1 and J usage is TRBJ2-5; D gene unclear. In nucleotides, the CDR3 is TGCGCCAGCACCCAGGCACCTCAAGAGACCCAGTACTTC. Amino acids: CASTQAPQETQYF.